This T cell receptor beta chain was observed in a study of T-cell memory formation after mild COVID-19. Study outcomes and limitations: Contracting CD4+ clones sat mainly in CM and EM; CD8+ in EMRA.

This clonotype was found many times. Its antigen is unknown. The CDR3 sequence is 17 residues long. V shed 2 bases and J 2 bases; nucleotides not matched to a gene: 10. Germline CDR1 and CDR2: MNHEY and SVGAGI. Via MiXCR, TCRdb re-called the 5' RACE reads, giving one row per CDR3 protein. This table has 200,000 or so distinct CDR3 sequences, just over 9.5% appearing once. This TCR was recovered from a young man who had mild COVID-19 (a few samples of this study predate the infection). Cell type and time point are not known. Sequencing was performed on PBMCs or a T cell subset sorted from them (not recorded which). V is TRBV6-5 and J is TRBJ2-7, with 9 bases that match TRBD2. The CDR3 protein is CASSYGRAGGPTYEQYF. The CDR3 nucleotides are TGTGCCAGCAGTTACGGTAGGGCGGGGGGGCCTACCTACGAGCAGTACTTC.